This TCR beta chain was found in a study of CD8+ T cells in alopecia areata. Study details: Those patients who were treated received oral tofacitinib, which was given at 5 to 10 mg twice daily for moderate-to-severe alopecia areata.

Treatment indicated: oral pan-JAK inhibitor, 5-10 mg twice daily. Comment on this clone: The antigen remains undetermined.

The CDR3 is 16 residues long. Germline lookup yields CDR1 SGHRS and CDR2 YFSETQ. V lost 3 bases, J lost 5 bases, and 20 bases lay in between. Following RNA extraction, reverse transcription yielded cDNA that acted as the sequencing template. This table comes from immunoSEQ multiplex PCR, and its TCRdb copy is limited to in-frame clones, with some not included. The sample consists of more than 200,000 clones, around 66% of them appearing once. Regarding the study as a whole: Elevated clonality characterized lesional scalp relative to normal scalp, particularly in alopecia totalis/universalis. One nonresponder makes the tie between baseline CD8+ expansion and response uncertain. Sequenced scalp T cells also include alphabeta T cells resident in normal skin.

The specimen was CD4+ T cells sorted from blood, collected at week 4, from a patient treated with tofacitinib. The sequence was collected from a human donor with alopecia areata. The V gene is TRBV5-1, the J gene TRBJ2-5; D may be TRBD2 (6 bases). This CDR3 is CASSWNPGLGLETQYF. The CDR3 DNA sequence: TGCGCCAGCAGCTGGAATCCGGGACTTGGGTTGGAGACCCAGTACTTC.